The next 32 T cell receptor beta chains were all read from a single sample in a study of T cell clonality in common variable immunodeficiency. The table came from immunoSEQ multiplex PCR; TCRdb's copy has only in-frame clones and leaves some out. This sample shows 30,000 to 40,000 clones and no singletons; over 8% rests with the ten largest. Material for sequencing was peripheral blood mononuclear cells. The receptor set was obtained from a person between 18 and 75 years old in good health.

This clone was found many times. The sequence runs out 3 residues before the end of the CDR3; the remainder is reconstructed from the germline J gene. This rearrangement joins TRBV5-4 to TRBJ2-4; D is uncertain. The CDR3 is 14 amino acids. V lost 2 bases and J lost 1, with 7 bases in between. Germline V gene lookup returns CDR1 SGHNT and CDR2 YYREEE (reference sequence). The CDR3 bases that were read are TGTGCCAGCAGCTTAGCCGGGGCCAAAAACATT. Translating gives CASSLAGAKNI. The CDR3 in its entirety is CASSLAGAKNIQYF.

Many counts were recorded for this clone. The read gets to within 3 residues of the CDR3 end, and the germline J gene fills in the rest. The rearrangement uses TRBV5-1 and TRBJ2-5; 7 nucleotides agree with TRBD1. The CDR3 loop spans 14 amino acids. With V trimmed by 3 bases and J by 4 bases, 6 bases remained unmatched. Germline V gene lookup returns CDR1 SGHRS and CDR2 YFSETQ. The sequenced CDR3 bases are TGCGCCAGCAGCTCGGGGACAGTTGGAGAGACC. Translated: CASSSGTVGET. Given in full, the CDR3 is CASSSGTVGETQYF. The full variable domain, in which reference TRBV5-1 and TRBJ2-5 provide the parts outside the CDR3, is KAGVTQTPRYLIKTRGQQVTLSCSPISGHRSVSWYQQTPGQGLQFLFEYFSETQRNKGNFPGRFSGRQFSNSRSEMNVSTLELGDSALYLCASSSGTVGETQYFGPGTRLLVL.

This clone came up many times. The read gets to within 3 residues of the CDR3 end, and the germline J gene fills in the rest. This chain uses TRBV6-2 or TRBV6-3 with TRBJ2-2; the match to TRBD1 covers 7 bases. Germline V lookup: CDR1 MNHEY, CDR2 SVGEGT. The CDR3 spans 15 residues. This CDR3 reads CASRPWTGRSEKLFF. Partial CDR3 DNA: TGTGCCAGCAGGCCATGGACAGGAAGGAGTGAAAAG.

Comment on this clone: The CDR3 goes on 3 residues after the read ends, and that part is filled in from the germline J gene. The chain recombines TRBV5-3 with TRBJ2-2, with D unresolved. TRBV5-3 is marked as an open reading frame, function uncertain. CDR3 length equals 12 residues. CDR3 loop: CARSLVFFPLFF. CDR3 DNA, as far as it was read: TGTGCCAGAAGCTTGGTATTCTTCCCG.

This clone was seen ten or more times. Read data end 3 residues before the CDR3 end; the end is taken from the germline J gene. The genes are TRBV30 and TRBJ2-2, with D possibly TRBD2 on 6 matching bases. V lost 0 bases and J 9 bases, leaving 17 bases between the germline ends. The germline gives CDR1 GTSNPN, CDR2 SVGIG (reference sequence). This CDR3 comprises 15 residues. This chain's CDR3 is CAWSVGRGITRELFF. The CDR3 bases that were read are TGTGCCTGGAGTGTGGGGCGGGGCATCACGCGGGAG. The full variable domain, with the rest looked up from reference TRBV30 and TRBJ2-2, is SQTIHQWPATLVQPVGSPLSLECTVEGTSNPNLYWYRQAAGRGLQLLFYSVGIGQISSEVPQNLSASRPQDRQFILSSKKLLLSDSGFYLCAWSVGRGITRELFFGEGSRLTVL.

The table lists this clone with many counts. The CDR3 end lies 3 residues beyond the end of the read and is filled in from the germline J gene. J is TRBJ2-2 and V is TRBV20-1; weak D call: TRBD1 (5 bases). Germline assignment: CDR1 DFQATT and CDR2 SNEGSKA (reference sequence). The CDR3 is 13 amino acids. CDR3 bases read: TGCAGTGCTAGAGGACAGCTAAATGAAAAG. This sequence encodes CSARGQLNEK. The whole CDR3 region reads CSARGQLNEKLFF.

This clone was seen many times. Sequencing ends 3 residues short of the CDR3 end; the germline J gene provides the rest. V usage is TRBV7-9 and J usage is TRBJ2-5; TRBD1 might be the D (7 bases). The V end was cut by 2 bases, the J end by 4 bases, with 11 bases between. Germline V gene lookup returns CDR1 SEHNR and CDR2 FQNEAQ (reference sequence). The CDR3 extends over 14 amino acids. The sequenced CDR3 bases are TGTGCCAGCAGCTTACAGGGGGGATCAGAGACC. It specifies CASSLQGGSET. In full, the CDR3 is CASSLQGGSETQYF.

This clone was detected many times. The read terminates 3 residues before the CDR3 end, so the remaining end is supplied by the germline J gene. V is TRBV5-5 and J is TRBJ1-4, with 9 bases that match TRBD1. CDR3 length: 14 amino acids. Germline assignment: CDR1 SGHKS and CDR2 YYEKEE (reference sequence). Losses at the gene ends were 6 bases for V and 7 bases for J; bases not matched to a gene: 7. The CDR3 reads CASIPGQGVEKLFF. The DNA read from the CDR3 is TGTGCCAGCATCCCGGGACAGGGCGTTGAAAAA.

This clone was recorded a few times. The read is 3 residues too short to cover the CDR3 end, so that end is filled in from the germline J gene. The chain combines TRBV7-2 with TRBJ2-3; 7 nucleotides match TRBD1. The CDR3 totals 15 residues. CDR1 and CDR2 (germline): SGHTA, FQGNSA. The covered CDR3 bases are TGTGCCAGCAGCTTAAGAGGGGGCAATAATCAGCCG. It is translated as CASSLRGGNNQP. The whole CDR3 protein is CASSLRGGNNQPQYF.

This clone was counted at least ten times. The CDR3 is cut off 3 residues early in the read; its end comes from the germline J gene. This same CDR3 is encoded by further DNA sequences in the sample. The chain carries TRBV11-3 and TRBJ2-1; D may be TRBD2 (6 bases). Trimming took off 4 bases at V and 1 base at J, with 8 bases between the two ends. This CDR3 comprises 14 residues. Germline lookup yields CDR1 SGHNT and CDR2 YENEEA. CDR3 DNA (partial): TGTGCCAGCAGCTCTGGGGGGTCCTACAATGAG. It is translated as CASSSGGSYNE. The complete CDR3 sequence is CASSSGGSYNEQFF.

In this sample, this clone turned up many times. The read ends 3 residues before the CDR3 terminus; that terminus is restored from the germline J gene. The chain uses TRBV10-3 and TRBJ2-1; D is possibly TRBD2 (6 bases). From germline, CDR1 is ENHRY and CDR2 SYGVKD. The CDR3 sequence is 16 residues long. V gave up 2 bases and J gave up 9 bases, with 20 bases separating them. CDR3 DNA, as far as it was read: TGTGCCATCAGTGAGGGTTTGTGGGACTCTCACAGTGAG. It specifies CAISEGLWDSHSE. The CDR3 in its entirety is CAISEGLWDSHSEQFF.

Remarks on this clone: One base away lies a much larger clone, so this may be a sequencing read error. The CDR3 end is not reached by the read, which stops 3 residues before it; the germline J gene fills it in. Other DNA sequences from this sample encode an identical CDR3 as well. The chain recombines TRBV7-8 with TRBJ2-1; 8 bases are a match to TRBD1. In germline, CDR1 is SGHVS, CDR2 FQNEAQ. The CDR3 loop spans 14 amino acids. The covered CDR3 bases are TGTGCCAGTAGCTTACCGACAGGGGTGAATGAG. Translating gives CASSLPTGVNE. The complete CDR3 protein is CASSLPTGVNEQFF.

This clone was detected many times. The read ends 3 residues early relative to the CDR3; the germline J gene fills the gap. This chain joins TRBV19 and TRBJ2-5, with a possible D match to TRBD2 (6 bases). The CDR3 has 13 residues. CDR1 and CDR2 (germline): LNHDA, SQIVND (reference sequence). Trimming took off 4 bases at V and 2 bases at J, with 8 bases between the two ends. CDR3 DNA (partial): TGTGCCAGTAGTAATGGACTACAAGAGACC. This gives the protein CASSNGLQET. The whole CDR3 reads CASSNGLQETQYF.

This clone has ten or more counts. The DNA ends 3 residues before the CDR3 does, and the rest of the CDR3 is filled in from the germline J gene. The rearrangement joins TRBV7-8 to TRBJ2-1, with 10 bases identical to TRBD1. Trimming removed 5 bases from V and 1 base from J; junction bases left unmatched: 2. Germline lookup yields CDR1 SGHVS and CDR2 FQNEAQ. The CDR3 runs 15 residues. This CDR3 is CASSRQGASYNEQFF. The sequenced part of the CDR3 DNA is TGTGCCAGCAGCCGACAGGGGGCTTCCTACAATGAG.

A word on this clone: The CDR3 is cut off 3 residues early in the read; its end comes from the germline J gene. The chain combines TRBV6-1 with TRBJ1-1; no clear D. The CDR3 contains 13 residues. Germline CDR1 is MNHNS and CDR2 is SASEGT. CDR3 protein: CASSERHFEKAFF. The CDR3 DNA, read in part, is TGTGCCAGCAGTGAACGCCACTTTGAAAAA.

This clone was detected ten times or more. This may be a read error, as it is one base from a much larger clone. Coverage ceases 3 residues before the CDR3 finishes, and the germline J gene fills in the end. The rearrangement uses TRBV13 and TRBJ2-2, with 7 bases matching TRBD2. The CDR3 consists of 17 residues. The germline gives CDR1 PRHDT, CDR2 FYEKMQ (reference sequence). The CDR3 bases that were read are TGTGCCAGCAGCCAGAGGTCGGGGGGTAGTGGGGCCAACGTG. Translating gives CASSQRSGGSGANV. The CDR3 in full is CASSQRSGGSGANVLFF.

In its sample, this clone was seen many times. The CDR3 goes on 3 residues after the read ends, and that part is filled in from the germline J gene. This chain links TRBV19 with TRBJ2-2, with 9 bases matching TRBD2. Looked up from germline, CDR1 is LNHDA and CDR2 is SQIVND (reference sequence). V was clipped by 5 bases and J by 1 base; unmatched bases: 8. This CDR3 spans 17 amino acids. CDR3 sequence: CASSDPKTSGNTGELFF. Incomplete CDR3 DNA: TGTGCCAGTAGTGACCCCAAGACTAGCGGGAACACCGGGGAG.

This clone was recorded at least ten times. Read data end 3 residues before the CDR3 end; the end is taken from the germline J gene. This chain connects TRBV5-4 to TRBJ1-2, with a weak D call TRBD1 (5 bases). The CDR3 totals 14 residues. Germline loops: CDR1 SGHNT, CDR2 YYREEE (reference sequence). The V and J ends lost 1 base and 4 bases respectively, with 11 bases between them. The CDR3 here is CASSLLGTLYGYTF. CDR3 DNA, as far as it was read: TGTGCCAGCAGCTTGTTGGGGACTCTCTATGGC.

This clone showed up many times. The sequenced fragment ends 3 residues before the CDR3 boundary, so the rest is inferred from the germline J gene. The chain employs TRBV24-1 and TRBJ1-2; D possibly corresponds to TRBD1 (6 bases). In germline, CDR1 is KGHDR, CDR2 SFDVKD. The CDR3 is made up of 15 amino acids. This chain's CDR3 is CATSAGLAGDNDYTF. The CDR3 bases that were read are TGTGCCACCAGTGCGGGACTAGCGGGGGACAATGAC.

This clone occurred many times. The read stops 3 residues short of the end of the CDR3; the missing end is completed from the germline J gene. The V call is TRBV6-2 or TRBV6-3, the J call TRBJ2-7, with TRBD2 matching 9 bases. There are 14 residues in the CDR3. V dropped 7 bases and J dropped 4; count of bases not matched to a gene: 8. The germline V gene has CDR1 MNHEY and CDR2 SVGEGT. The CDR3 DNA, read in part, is TGTGCCAGCACTCTAGCGGGACTTCTGTACGAG. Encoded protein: CASTLAGLLYE. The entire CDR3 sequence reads CASTLAGLLYEQYF.

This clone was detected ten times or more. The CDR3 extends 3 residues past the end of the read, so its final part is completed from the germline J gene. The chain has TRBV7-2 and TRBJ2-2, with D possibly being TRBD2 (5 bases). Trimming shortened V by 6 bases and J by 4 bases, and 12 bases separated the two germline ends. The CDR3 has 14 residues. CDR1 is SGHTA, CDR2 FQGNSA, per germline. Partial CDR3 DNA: TGTGCCAGCAGGCTCATGGCGGGCACCGGGGAG. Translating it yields CASRLMAGTGE. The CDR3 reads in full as CASRLMAGTGELFF. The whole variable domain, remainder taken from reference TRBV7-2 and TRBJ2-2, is GAGVSQSPSNKVTEKGKDVELRCDPISGHTALYWYRQSLGQGLEFLIYFQGNSAPDKSGLPSDRFSAERTGGSVSTLTIQRTQQEDSAVYLCASRLMAGTGELFFGEGSRLTVL.

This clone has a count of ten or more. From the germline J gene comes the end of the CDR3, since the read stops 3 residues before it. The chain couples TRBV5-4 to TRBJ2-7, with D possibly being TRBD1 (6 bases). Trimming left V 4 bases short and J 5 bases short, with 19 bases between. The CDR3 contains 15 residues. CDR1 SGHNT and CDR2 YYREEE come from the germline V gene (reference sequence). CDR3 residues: CASSQRGFLPHEQYF. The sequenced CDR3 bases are TGTGCCAGCAGCCAAAGGGGGTTCCTACCCCACGAG.

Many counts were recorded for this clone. The CDR3 spells CASSMFGGEGETQYF. The DNA read from the CDR3 is TGTGCCAGTAGTATGTTTGGAGGGGAAGGAGAGACC. This chain links TRBV19 with TRBJ2-5, with D possibly TRBD2 on 6 matching bases. The read terminates 3 residues before the CDR3 end, so the remaining end is supplied by the germline J gene. V lost 3 bases to trimming and J lost 4 bases, with 15 bases between them. Germline CDR1 and CDR2: LNHDA and SQIVND (reference sequence). The length of the CDR3 is 15 residues.

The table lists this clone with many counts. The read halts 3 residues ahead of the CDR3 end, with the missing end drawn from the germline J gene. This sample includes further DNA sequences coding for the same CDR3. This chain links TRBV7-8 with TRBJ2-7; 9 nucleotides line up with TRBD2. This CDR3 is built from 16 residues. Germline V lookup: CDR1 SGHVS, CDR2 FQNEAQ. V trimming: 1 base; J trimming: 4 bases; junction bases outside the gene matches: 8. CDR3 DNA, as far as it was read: TGTGCCAGCAGCTTAGACTCCCCTAGCGGGGATTACGAG. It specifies CASSLDSPSGDYE. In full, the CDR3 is CASSLDSPSGDYEQYF. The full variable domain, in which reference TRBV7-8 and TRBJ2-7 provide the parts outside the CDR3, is GAGVSQSPRYKVAKRGQDVALRCDPISGHVSLFWYQQALGQGPEFLTYFQNEAQLDKSGLPSDRFFAERPEGSVSTLKIQRTQQEDSAVYLCASSLDSPSGDYEQYFGPGTRLTVT.

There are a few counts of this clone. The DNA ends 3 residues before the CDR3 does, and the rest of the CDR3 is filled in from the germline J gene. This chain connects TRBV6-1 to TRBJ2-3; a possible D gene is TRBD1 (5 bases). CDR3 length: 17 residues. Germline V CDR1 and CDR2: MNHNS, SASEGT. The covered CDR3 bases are TGTGCCAGCAGTGAAACGCTATCAGACTGGGGCAATCAGCCG. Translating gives CASSETLSDWGNQP. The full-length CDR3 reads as CASSETLSDWGNQPQYF.

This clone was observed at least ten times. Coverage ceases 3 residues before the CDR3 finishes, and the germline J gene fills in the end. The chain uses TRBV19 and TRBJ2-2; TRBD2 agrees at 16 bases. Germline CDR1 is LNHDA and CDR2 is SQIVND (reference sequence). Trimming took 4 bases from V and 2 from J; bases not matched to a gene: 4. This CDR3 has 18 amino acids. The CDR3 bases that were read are TGTGCCAGTAGTAGGGGACTAGCGGGAGGGCCAAACACCGGGGAG. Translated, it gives CASSRGLAGGPNTGE. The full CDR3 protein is CASSRGLAGGPNTGELFF.

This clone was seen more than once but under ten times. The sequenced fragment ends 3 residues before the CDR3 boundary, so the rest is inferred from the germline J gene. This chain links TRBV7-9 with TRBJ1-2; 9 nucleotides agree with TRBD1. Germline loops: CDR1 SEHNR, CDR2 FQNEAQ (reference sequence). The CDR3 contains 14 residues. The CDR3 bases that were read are TGTGCCAGCAGCCCCGGACAGGGGAACAATGAA. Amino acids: CASSPGQGNNE. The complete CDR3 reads CASSPGQGNNEYTF.

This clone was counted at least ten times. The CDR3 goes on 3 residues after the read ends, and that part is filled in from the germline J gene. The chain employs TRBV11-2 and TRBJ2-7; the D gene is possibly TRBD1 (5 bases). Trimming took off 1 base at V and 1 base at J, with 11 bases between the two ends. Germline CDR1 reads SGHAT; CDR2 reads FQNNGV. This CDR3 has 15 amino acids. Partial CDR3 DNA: TGTGCCAGCAGCTTAGGTGCCAGGGTGTCCTACGAG. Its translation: CASSLGARVSYE. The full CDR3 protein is CASSLGARVSYEQYF.

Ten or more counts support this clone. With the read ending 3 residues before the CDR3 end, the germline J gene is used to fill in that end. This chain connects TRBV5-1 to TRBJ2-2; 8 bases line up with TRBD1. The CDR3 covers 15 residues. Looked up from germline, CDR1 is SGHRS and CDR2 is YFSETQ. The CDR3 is CASSSRGLANEKLFF. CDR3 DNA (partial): TGCGCCAGCAGCTCCAGGGGGCTTGCTAATGAAAAG.

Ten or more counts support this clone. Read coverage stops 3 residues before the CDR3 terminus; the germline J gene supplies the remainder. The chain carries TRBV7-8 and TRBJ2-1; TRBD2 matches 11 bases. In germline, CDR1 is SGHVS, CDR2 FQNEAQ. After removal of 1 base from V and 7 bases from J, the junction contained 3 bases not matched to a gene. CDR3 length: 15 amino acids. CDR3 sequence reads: CASSLVLAGGNEQFF. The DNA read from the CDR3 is TGTGCCAGCAGCTTAGTCCTAGCGGGGGGAAATGAG.

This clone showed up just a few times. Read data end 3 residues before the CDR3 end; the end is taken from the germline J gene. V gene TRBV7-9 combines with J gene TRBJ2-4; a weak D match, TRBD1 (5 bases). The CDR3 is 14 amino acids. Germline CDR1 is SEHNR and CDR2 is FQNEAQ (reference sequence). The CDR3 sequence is CASSLGQPIYGQYF. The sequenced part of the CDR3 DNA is TGTGCCAGCAGCTTAGGACAGCCGATCTATGGT.

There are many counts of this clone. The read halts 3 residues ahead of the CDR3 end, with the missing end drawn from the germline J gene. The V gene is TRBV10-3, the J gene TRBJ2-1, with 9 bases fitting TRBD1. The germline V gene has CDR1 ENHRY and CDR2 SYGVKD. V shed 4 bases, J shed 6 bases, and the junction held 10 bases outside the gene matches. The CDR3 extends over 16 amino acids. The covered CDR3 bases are TGTGCCATCAGTGGCGGCTTTACAGGGGGCCGCAATGAG. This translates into CAISGGFTGGRNE. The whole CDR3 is CAISGGFTGGRNEQFF.